One sample yielded the 25 T cell receptor beta chains listed below, sequenced in a study of response to subunit inactivated influenza vaccine. TCRdb itself ran the RT-PCR reads through MiXCR, one entry per CDR3 protein. This sample yields 290,000 or so distinct CDR3 sequences, of which roughly 22% are seen a single time; approximately 10% belongs to the top ten. Sample: PBMCs from blood, taken approximately 22 months after vaccination. These receptors all come from a man between 50 and 75 years old who received an inactivated influenza vaccine.

The rearrangement uses TRBV11-2 and TRBJ1-1; 8 bases agree with TRBD1. V dropped 2 bases and J dropped 4; count of bases not matched to a gene: 9. This CDR3 is built from 16 residues. Germline loops: CDR1 SGHAT, CDR2 FQNNGV. This CDR3 is CASSLPSRQGRTEAFF. In DNA, the CDR3 is TGTGCCAGCAGCTTACCATCGCGACAGGGGCGCACTGAAGCTTTCTTT.

The genes are TRBV20-1 and TRBJ1-5; D is ambiguous. The CDR3 runs 13 residues. Trimming took off 4 bases at V and 4 bases at J, with 11 bases between the two ends. In germline, CDR1 is DFQATT, CDR2 SNEGSKA (reference sequence). DNA of the CDR3: TGCAGTGCTATTGCTGACGGGAATCAGCCCCAGCATTTT. Encoded protein: CSAIADGNQPQHF.

This clonotype showed up just a few times. The chain couples TRBV11-1 to TRBJ2-1; tentatively, D is TRBD2 (7 bases). The CDR3 length is 15 residues. Germline lookup yields CDR1 SGHAT and CDR2 FQDESV (reference sequence). The germline V and J ends were trimmed by 4 bases and 7 bases, with 17 bases remaining between them. The CDR3 sequence is CASSSLAGAGNEQFF. CDR3 sequence (DNA): TGTGCCAGCAGCTCCCTGGCGGGGGCGGGAAATGAGCAGTTCTTC.

The chain recombines TRBV29-1 with TRBJ2-1, with a possible D match to TRBD1 (6 bases). The CDR3 runs 15 residues. The V gene lost 5 bases and the J gene lost 0 bases, with 14 bases spanning the gap. Germline-derived CDR1 and CDR2 are SQVTM and ANQGSEA. The CDR3 nucleotides are TGCAGCGTTATTTACAGGGTCGTCTCCTACAATGAGCAGTTCTTC. This encodes CSVIYRVVSYNEQFF.

This clonotype was recorded a few times. V usage is TRBV12-3 or TRBV12-4 and J usage is TRBJ1-5; 7 bases are shared with TRBD1. The CDR3 totals 15 residues. The V gene end was trimmed by 4 bases and the J gene end by 0 bases; junction bases not matched to a gene: 3. Here the CDR3 reads CASSSTGSSNQPQHF. DNA of the CDR3: TGTGCCAGCAGTTCGACAGGGTCTAGCAATCAGCCCCAGCATTTT.

This sequence joins TRBV20-1 and TRBJ1-2; 7 nucleotides line up with TRBD1. V lost 0 bases to trimming and J lost 5 bases; unmatched junction nucleotides: 9. This CDR3 comprises 15 residues. Germline CDR1 reads DFQATT; CDR2 reads SNEGSKA (reference sequence). The CDR3 protein is CSAREWRGRGYGYTF. The CDR3 DNA reads as TGCAGTGCTAGAGAATGGAGGGGGCGGGGGTATGGCTACACCTTC.

The sample holds a few counts of this clonotype. V and J are TRBV6-5 and TRBJ1-2; D is uncertain. CDR3 size: 16 residues. Germline-derived CDR1 and CDR2 are MNHEY and SVGAGI. V was pared by 0 bases and J by 7 bases, with 18 bases between. Here the CDR3 DNA reads TGTGCCAGCAGTTACTCGCGGACGGTGCTGAACCCTGGCTACACCTTC. This gives the protein CASSYSRTVLNPGYTF.

This clonotype was seen more than once but under ten times. The V and J genes are TRBV7-9 and TRBJ2-3, with TRBD1 matching over 7 bases. The V gene end was trimmed by 5 bases and the J gene end by 3 bases; junction bases not matched to a gene: 5. This CDR3 contains 14 residues. Per germline, CDR1 SEHNR and CDR2 FQNEAQ (reference sequence). CDR3 amino acids: CASSPRGQTDTQYF. The CDR3 nucleotides read TGTGCCAGCAGCCCGAGGGGACAGACAGATACGCAGTATTTT. The variable domain in full, with the rest retrieved from reference TRBV7-9 and TRBJ2-3, is DTGVSQNPRHKITKRGQNVTFRCDPISEHNRLYWYRQTLGQGPEFLTYFQNEAQLEKSRLLSDRFSAERPKGSFSTLEIQRTEQGDSAMYLCASSPRGQTDTQYFGPGTRLTVL.

This clonotype was seen repeatedly, ten times or more. J is TRBJ1-2 and V is TRBV5-1, with 7 bases matching TRBD1. The V gene's germline CDR1 is SGHRS and CDR2 YFSETQ. The CDR3 spans 14 residues. V dropped 0 bases and J dropped 6; count of bases not matched to a gene: 5. The CDR3 protein is CASSLAQGVDGYTF. The CDR3 DNA is TGCGCCAGCAGCTTGGCGCAGGGGGTGGATGGCTACACCTTC. Drawing the rest from reference TRBV5-1 and TRBJ1-2, the complete variable domain is KAGVTQTPRYLIKTRGQQVTLSCSPISGHRSVSWYQQTPGQGLQFLFEYFSETQRNKGNFPGRFSGRQFSNSRSEMNVSTLELGDSALYLCASSLAQGVDGYTFGSGTRLTVV.

This clonotype was seen more than once but under ten times. This CDR3 reads CASSLWGQGLSPLHF. DNA of the CDR3: TGTGCCAGCAGTTTATGGGGACAGGGTCTTTCACCCCTCCACTTT. This chain connects TRBV12-3 or TRBV12-4 to TRBJ1-6, with 9 bases fitting TRBD1. The CDR3 spans 15 residues. V lost 2 bases to trimming and J lost 9 bases; unmatched junction nucleotides: 5.

There are a few counts of this clonotype. This chain joins TRBV9 and TRBJ1-3; the D gene is possibly TRBD1 (5 bases). From germline, CDR1 is SGDLS and CDR2 YYNGEE. V was cut by 4 bases and J by 0 bases, with 17 bases left in between. The CDR3 covers 17 residues. The CDR3 spells CASSSARGGSSGNTIYF. CDR3 nucleotides: TGTGCCAGCAGCTCAGCGAGGGGAGGAAGCTCTGGAAACACCATATATTTT.

Ten or more counts support this clonotype. The chain joins TRBV5-1 to TRBJ1-1; the D gene is possibly TRBD1 (5 bases). Trimming shortened V by 1 base and J by 5 bases, and 12 bases separated the two germline ends. CDR1 SGHRS and CDR2 YFSETQ come from the germline V gene. The CDR3 loop spans 14 amino acids. The CDR3 reads CASSLSGGDTEAFF. Here the CDR3 DNA reads TGCGCCAGCAGCTTGTCTGGGGGAGATACTGAAGCTTTCTTT.

The CDR3 reads CASSLPTGGGYEQYF. The CDR3 DNA is TGTGCCAGCAGTCTCCCGACAGGGGGCGGGTACGAGCAGTACTTC. The chain couples TRBV28 to TRBJ2-7; 10 bases fit TRBD1. Trimming cost V 5 bases and J 4 bases; bases outside gene matches: 8. Germline-derived CDR1 and CDR2 are MDHEN and SYDVKM. The CDR3 runs 15 residues.

The V call is TRBV4-3, the J call TRBJ2-4, with D possibly called TRBD1 or TRBD2 (5 bases each). The CDR3 length is 15 residues. Germline lookup yields CDR1 LGHNA and CDR2 YSLEER. The V end lost 0 bases, the J end lost 6 bases, and 12 bases lay between the germline ends. Here the CDR3 reads CASSQDLGVGNIQYF. CDR3 DNA: TGCGCCAGCAGCCAAGATCTGGGGGTCGGAAACATTCAGTACTTC.

The chain uses TRBV7-2 and TRBJ1-5, with 8 bases fitting TRBD1. The CDR3 has 16 amino acids. V gave up 0 bases and J gave up 6 bases; unmatched junction bases: 7. Per germline, CDR1 SGHTA and CDR2 FQGNSA. DNA of the CDR3: TGTGCCAGCAGCTTAGCGCCCCAGGGGGCTGGTCAGCCCCAGCATTTT. Protein: CASSLAPQGAGQPQHF.

The chain's CDR3 is CASNRGQMAGELFF. The DNA of the CDR3 is TGTGCCAGCAATAGGGGACAAATGGCCGGGGAGCTGTTTTTT. The J gene is TRBJ2-2, the V gene TRBV12-3 or TRBV12-4, with TRBD1 as a possible D gene (6 bases). The V end was cut by 7 bases, the J end by 6 bases, with 15 bases between. The CDR3 extends over 14 amino acids.

This clonotype appeared a few times. The genes are TRBV20-1 and TRBJ1-1; the D is unclear. The germline CDR1 and CDR2 sequences are DFQATT and SNEGSKA (reference sequence). The germline V and J ends were trimmed by 5 bases and 5 bases, with 9 bases remaining between them. CDR3 length: 11 amino acids. CDR3 sequence reads: CSAPLVTEAFF. In DNA, the CDR3 is TGCAGTGCTCCCCTAGTAACTGAAGCTTTCTTT.

This clonotype has only a few counts. The chain combines TRBV7-2 with TRBJ2-7, with TRBD2 matching over 8 bases. In germline, CDR1 is SGHTA, CDR2 FQGNSA. The CDR3 length is 15 residues. The junction had 6 bases not matched to a gene; V was cut back by 5 bases and J by 0 bases. The CDR3 DNA reads TGTGCCAGCAGCCCAACGGGGGGGCACTCCTACGAGCAGTACTTC. Translating it yields CASSPTGGHSYEQYF.

This clonotype was seen a handful of times. The chain carries TRBV12-3 or TRBV12-4 and TRBJ2-5, with 9 bases lining up with TRBD1. With 5 bases clipped from V and 3 bases from J, the junction kept 7 bases outside the gene matches. The CDR3 runs 15 residues. The CDR3 nucleotides read TGTGCCAGCAGTACCTTTAGACAGGGGGAAGAGACCCAGTACTTC. This gives the protein CASSTFRQGEETQYF.

Ten or more counts support this clonotype. The chain carries TRBV6-6 and TRBJ1-2; tentative D call: TRBD1 (5 bases). Per germline, CDR1 MNHNY and CDR2 SVGAGI (reference sequence). Trimming left V 0 bases short and J 6 bases short, with 14 bases between. This CDR3 has 15 amino acids. CDR3 sequence: CASSYSGTDNDGYTF. In DNA form, the CDR3 reads TGTGCCAGCAGTTACTCCGGGACGGACAACGATGGCTACACCTTC.

Ten or more counts support this clonotype. This chain joins TRBV12-3 or TRBV12-4 and TRBJ1-3; D not certain. The CDR3 length is 13 residues. V lost 6 bases and J lost 0, with 6 bases in between. DNA for the CDR3: TGTGCCAGCAGGGACTTCTCTGGAAACACCATATATTTT. Amino acids: CASRDFSGNTIYF.

The rearrangement uses TRBV7-3 and TRBJ2-1, with 9 bases lining up with TRBD2. Germline assignment: CDR1 SGHTA and CDR2 FQGTGA. CDR3 length: 15 amino acids. The trim removed 4 bases at V and 6 bases at J, leaving 7 bases unmatched. Written as DNA, the CDR3 is TGTGCCAGCAGCTCAGGGACTAGCCTAAGCAATGAGCAGTTCTTC. It codes for CASSSGTSLSNEQFF.

The chain couples TRBV6-2 or TRBV6-3 to TRBJ1-3; the D gene is possibly TRBD1 (5 bases). The CDR3 extends over 13 amino acids. Germline V gene data show CDR1 as MNHEY and CDR2 as SVGEGT. Trimming left V 6 bases short and J 15 bases short, with 21 bases between. CDR3 bases: TGTGCCAGCAGCGACTTCCAAGCCGGGCAGGGATATTTT. Translating gives CASSDFQAGQGYF.

This chain connects TRBV29-1 to TRBJ2-1; 8 bases line up with TRBD2. The CDR3 contains 12 residues. V lost 3 bases, J lost 9 bases, and 4 bases stayed unmatched. Germline CDR1 is SQVTM and CDR2 is ANQGSEA. CDR3 region: CSVDGRAVEQFF. The CDR3 DNA reads TGCAGCGTTGACGGGAGGGCCGTTGAGCAGTTCTTC.

A few counts support this clonotype. This rearrangement joins TRBV29-1 to TRBJ2-3, with TRBD1 matching 9 bases. The germline CDR1 and CDR2 sequences are SQVTM and ANQGSEA. The CDR3 totals 14 residues. Losses at the gene ends were 4 bases for V and 0 bases for J; bases not matched to a gene: 2. The CDR3 DNA reads TGCAGCGTTGCGGACAGGGGAAGCACAGATACGCAGTATTTT. Translated, it gives CSVADRGSTDTQYF.